This T cell receptor beta chain was recovered during a study of T cells expressing NK-cell markers (dated by TCRdb to 2020 to 2021). Concerning the study at large: Fewer than ten donors provided sorted CD3+CD56+NKG2C+, CD3+CD56+NKG2C- and CD3+CD56-NKG2C+ T-cell subsets, whose TCR beta-chain repertoires were profiled. Illumina HiSeq 2000/2500, MiSeq or NextSeq was used to sequence libraries as 2 x 150 bp reads. The eight sequenced donors were randomly selected healthy volunteers, three men and five women. Of the eight sequenced donors, seven were found to be HCMV-seropositive and one was found to be HCMV-seronegative. What the research found in general, with its limitations: Those dominant clonotypes were again the most abundant among CD3+CD56-NKG2C+ cells in a few donors, at about 25-60.1%. Whether the expanded NKG2C-expressing T cell clones were specific for HCMV antigens remained unclear. In five to seven donors, the dominant CD3+CD56+NKG2C+ clonotypes were among the top 10 CD8+ clonotypes and accounted for about 1.0-7.5% of CD8+ T cells.

The instrument given in TCRdb is Illumina HiSeq 2000. TCR beta cDNA libraries were prepared using 5'RACE template switching, which introduced a universal primer site and unique molecular identifiers. cDNA synthesis was primed from the TCR beta constant segment and was followed by two successive PCR amplification steps. The paper's data handling went like this. MIGEC was used to demultiplex reads and group reads by UMI, and MiTCR was used to assemble and quantify clonotypes. To exclude erroneous sequences, any TCR cDNA sequence not supported by at least two reads was discarded. The tcR package was used for downstream repertoire analysis, and clonotypes were matched between fractions using CDR3 nucleotide sequence together with V segment. VDJmatch was used to annotate antigen specificity against VDJdb, with one amino acid substitution allowed in CDR3. After reprocessing by TCRdb, each CDR3 protein sequence is one entry, and no DNA is given. The V and J calls reflect TCRdb's pipeline rather than the authors' work. The record for this sample contains approximately 550,000 distinct CDR3 sequences. In total, the top ten clones hold around 4% of the sample.

Note on this clonotype: The target of this receptor is not known.

A commercial ELISA kit detecting HCMV-specific IgG in serum was used to determine HCMV serostatus. Peripheral blood mononuclear cells were isolated from blood by Ficoll density gradient centrifugation. Per the germline V gene, KGHSH is the CDR1 and LQKENI is the CDR2. From the cysteine up to the phenylalanine, the CDR3 has a length of 13 residues. This entry has no DNA. The sample taken for sequencing was blood T cells: a sorted CD56 or NKG2C T cell subset, CD4+ or CD8+ T cells, or bulk PBMC T cells (not recorded which). This TCR came from a man aged 18 to 29 in good health. Donor details come from another sample of the same person, matched by shared clones. The chain is made from TRBV18 and TRBJ1-3. The CDR3 loop reads CASSPPSRDTIYF.